This T cell receptor (beta chain) appears in the sequencing data of a study of blood T cell repertoires in COVID-19. As originally analysed: Nucleated cell number was recorded as an estimate derived from reference gene primer amplification. Data came from immunoSEQ multiplex PCR; TCRdb stores just in-frame clones and leaves some out. V and J calls and clone size come straight from that table; D and trimming were deduced from the DNA. The data contain hundreds of thousands of clones, more than 80% of them singletons. The CDR3 has 13 residues. Germline values: CDR1 LNHDA, CDR2 SQIVND (reference sequence). Trimming removed 2 bases at V and 4 bases at J, with 7 bases between.

This sequence joins TRBV19 and TRBJ2-3; no clear D gene. The specimen sequenced was PBMCs or T cells enriched from blood (not recorded which). The TCR was taken from a man in his thirties or forties who had recovered from COVID-19. CDR3 DNA: TGTGCCAGTAGTATACTCCAGGCAGATACGCAGTATTTT. This encodes CASSILQADTQYF.